These 31 T cell receptor beta chains originate from one sample sequenced in a study of T cell repertoires in cytomegalovirus infection. TCRdb itself ran the reads through MiXCR, one entry per CDR3 protein. The sample holds a few hundred thousand distinct CDR3 sequences; about 35% are singletons and the top ten take roughly 14%. Their cognate antigens are unknown. Source: cultured PBMCs, taken from culture after CMV antigen stimulation. All receptors come from a human donor in good health (CMV status not recorded). Some clones in this sample may be carry-over from other donors' samples.

Ten or more counts support this clonotype. The rearrangement joins TRBV7-2 to TRBJ1-3, with 7 bases lining up with TRBD1. The CDR3 is 18 amino acids. The germline V gene encodes CDR1 SGHTA and CDR2 FQGNSA. J was trimmed by 0 bases and V by 1 base; bases with no gene match: 9. DNA for the CDR3: TGTGCCAGCAGCTTAGTGGGGACAGCTAAATTCTCTGGAAACACCATATATTTT. This codes for CASSLVGTAKFSGNTIYF.

The chain has TRBV29-1 and TRBJ1-1, with 7 bases aligning to TRBD1. In germline, CDR1 is SQVTM, CDR2 ANQGSEA. CDR3 length: 12 residues. With V trimmed by 7 bases and J by 6 bases, 8 bases remained unmatched. Here the CDR3 DNA reads TGCAGCGCACGACAGGGTGGGTCTGAAGCTTTCTTT. Its protein product is CSARQGGSEAFF.

V gene TRBV27 combines with J gene TRBJ1-2; 7 bases align to TRBD1. Unmatched junction bases numbered 15, after V lost 0 bases and J lost 5 bases. The CDR3 loop spans 18 amino acids. In germline, CDR1 is MNHEY, CDR2 SMNVEV (reference sequence). CDR3 nucleotide sequence: TGTGCCAGCAGTTTATCCAGGGGGGGTGGTCTATCAGGGTATGGCTACACCTTC. This encodes CASSLSRGGGLSGYGYTF.

The genes are TRBV28 and TRBJ2-3; TRBD2 matches at 8 bases. After removal of 3 bases from V and 4 bases from J, the junction contained 6 bases not matched to a gene. This CDR3 has 15 residues. Germline V CDR1 and CDR2: MDHEN, SYDVKM. The CDR3 nucleotides read TGTGCCAGCAGTTTTTTGCTAGCGGGCGCAGATACGCAGTATTTT. Encoded protein: CASSFLLAGADTQYF.

V gene TRBV18 combines with J gene TRBJ2-3, with 9 bases identical to TRBD2. The CDR3 loop spans 14 amino acids. The germline gives CDR1 KGHSH, CDR2 LQKENI. The V and J ends lost 4 bases and 3 bases, in that order; junction bases with no gene match: 2. CDR3 region: CASSRLAETDTQYF. CDR3 in DNA: TGTGCCAGCTCACGACTAGCGGAAACAGATACGCAGTATTTT.

This clonotype was seen only a few times. The chain joins TRBV7-8 to TRBJ1-4; the D gene is possibly TRBD1 (5 bases). This CDR3 contains 18 residues. V shed 5 bases and J shed 8 bases, with 27 bases lying between them. Germline CDR1 and CDR2: SGHVS and FQNEAQ. The CDR3, as DNA: TGTGCCAGCAGCACAACGGGCGGAGGACGACCGAAGGGGGAAAAACTGTTTTTT. Amino acid sequence: CASSTTGGGRPKGEKLFF.

The J gene is TRBJ2-3, the V gene TRBV6-2 or TRBV6-3; D remains ambiguous. Germline CDR1 reads MNHEY; CDR2 reads SVGEGT. The V gene lost 2 bases and the J gene lost 6 bases, with 12 bases spanning the gap. The CDR3 totals 14 residues. The CDR3 region has the DNA TGTGCCAGCAGTTACGGGATGGGTGAGGATACGCAGTATTTT. Its protein product is CASSYGMGEDTQYF.

The chain carries TRBV2 and TRBJ1-1; maybe TRBD1 (6 bases). The length of the CDR3 is 14 residues. The V gene lost 3 bases and the J gene lost 4 bases, with 12 bases spanning the gap. Germline CDR1 is SNHLY and CDR2 is FYNNEI. CDR3 in DNA: TGTGCCAGCAGTGACGGGCAGGGGTTCACTGAAGCTTTCTTT. The encoded protein is CASSDGQGFTEAFF.

This clonotype was recorded a few times. This chain connects TRBV4-3 to TRBJ2-7; 12 nucleotides match TRBD2. V dropped 1 base and J dropped 2; count of bases not matched to a gene: 0. The CDR3 has 15 amino acids. CDR1 is LGHNA and CDR2 is YSLEER in the germline V gene. The CDR3 bases are TGCGCCAGCAGCCAAGGGACTAGCGGGACCTACGAGCAGTACTTC. It encodes CASSQGTSGTYEQYF.

V is TRBV7-9 and J is TRBJ2-2; 8 nucleotides match TRBD2. Germline trimming cut 5 bases from V and 6 bases from J; bases unmatched to any gene: 8. The CDR3 is made up of 15 amino acids. CDR1 is SEHNR and CDR2 is FQNEAQ in the germline V gene (reference sequence). CDR3 sequence (DNA): TGTGCCAGCAGCCCTCAGGGACTAGGGGCCGGGGAGCTGTTTTTT. Amino acids: CASSPQGLGAGELFF.

This clonotype was detected many times. The chain is built from TRBV7-2 and TRBJ2-1; perhaps TRBD1 as D (5 bases). The CDR3 sequence is 15 residues long. V lost 5 bases to trimming and J lost 1 base, with 12 bases between them. Per germline, CDR1 SGHTA and CDR2 FQGNSA. The CDR3 region has the DNA TGTGCCAGCAGCCCAGGGCCTAGTTCCTACAATGAGCAGTTCTTC. Protein: CASSPGPSSYNEQFF. The full variable domain, its missing parts supplied by reference TRBV7-2 and TRBJ2-1, is GAGVSQSPSNKVTEKGKDVELRCDPISGHTALYWYRQSLGQGLEFLIYFQGNSAPDKSGLPSDRFSAERTGGSVSTLTIQRTQQEDSAVYLCASSPGPSSYNEQFFGPGTRLTVL.

This clonotype was seen a handful of times. The chain couples TRBV11-2 to TRBJ2-1; D may be TRBD2 (5 bases). Looked up from germline, CDR1 is SGHAT and CDR2 is FQNNGV. V lost 1 base and J lost 6, with 16 bases in between. This CDR3 has 16 amino acids. For the CDR3, the DNA is TGTGCCAGCAGCTTAGCGACGTGGCGGGCGGGCAATGAGCAGTTCTTC. This sequence encodes CASSLATWRAGNEQFF.

The genes are TRBV5-1 and TRBJ1-1; TRBD1 matches 11 bases. Germline trimming cut 3 bases from V and 0 bases from J; bases unmatched to any gene: 1. CDR3 length: 15 residues. Germline V CDR1 and CDR2: SGHRS, YFSETQ. In nucleotides, the CDR3 is TGCGCCAGCAGCTCGGGACAGGGGGTGAACACTGAAGCTTTCTTT. Translating gives CASSSGQGVNTEAFF.

This clonotype was counted only a few times. V gene TRBV6-2 or TRBV6-3 combines with J gene TRBJ1-5; 10 positions match TRBD1. Per germline, CDR1 MNHEY and CDR2 SVGEGT. The CDR3 extends over 17 amino acids. J was trimmed by 3 bases and V by 2 bases; bases with no gene match: 7. The CDR3 is CASSYLTGGRNNQPQHF. The CDR3 bases are TGTGCCAGCAGTTACCTGACAGGGGGCCGTAACAATCAGCCCCAGCATTTT.

This clonotype appeared many times. V and J are TRBV7-9 and TRBJ1-1; possibly TRBD1 for D (5 bases). The CDR3 length is 14 residues. Deletions cut 0 bases from V and 6 bases from J, with 11 bases between. Germline CDR1 is SEHNR and CDR2 is FQNEAQ (reference sequence). The CDR3 DNA is TGTGCCAGCAGCTTAGCCCACGGGGGGGCTGAAGCTTTCTTT. It is translated as CASSLAHGGAEAFF.

This chain links TRBV14 with TRBJ1-2; tentative D call: TRBD1 (5 bases). Germline V gene data show CDR1 as SGHDN and CDR2 as FVKESK. Trimming cost V 7 bases and J 3 bases, with 12 bases left between them. There are 13 residues in the CDR3. The CDR3 protein is CASTEGHDYGYTF. The CDR3 DNA follows: TGTGCCAGCACCGAGGGGCACGACTATGGCTACACCTTC.

Only a few counts were recorded for this clonotype. The chain couples TRBV6-2 or TRBV6-3 to TRBJ2-2; weak D call: TRBD2 (5 bases). This CDR3 is 13 amino acids long. V was shortened by 7 bases and J by 4 bases, with 10 bases between the two germline ends. Germline values: CDR1 MNHEY, CDR2 SVGEGT. The CDR3 DNA is TGTGCCAGCATGCGGGTCAGCACCGGGGAGCTGTTTTTT. Protein product: CASMRVSTGELFF.

J is TRBJ2-7 and V is TRBV20-1; maybe TRBD1 (5 bases). Trimming cost V 1 base and J 2 bases, with 12 bases left between them. The CDR3 totals 14 residues. Germline loops: CDR1 DFQATT, CDR2 SNEGSKA (reference sequence). CDR3 region: CSARVASGPYEQYF. CDR3 DNA sequence: TGCAGTGCTAGAGTCGCCTCAGGGCCCTACGAGCAGTACTTC.

This clonotype occurred many times. V is TRBV7-8 and J is TRBJ2-1; D remains ambiguous. Trimming removed 3 bases at V and 4 bases at J, with 4 bases between. There are 12 residues in the CDR3. Germline lookup yields CDR1 SGHVS and CDR2 FQNEAQ. The CDR3, as DNA: TGTGCCAGCAGCTTTTGGTACAATGAGCAGTTCTTC. Translated: CASSFWYNEQFF. Using reference TRBV7-8 and TRBJ2-1 for the parts outside the CDR3, the full variable domain is GAGVSQSPRYKVAKRGQDVALRCDPISGHVSLFWYQQALGQGPEFLTYFQNEAQLDKSGLPSDRFFAERPEGSVSTLKIQRTQQEDSAVYLCASSFWYNEQFFGPGTRLTVL.

This sequence joins TRBV12-5 and TRBJ1-2; weak D call: TRBD1 (5 bases). The CDR3 is 14 amino acids. The V gene's germline CDR1 is LGHNT and CDR2 FRNRAP. Trimming left V 4 bases short and J 6 bases short, with 15 bases between. CDR3 nucleotide sequence: TGTGCTAGTGGTTCGGGGGATCGGGAGGATGGCTACACCTTC. The encoded protein is CASGSGDREDGYTF.

The rearrangement links TRBV28 to TRBJ1-2; 12 bases map to TRBD1. Germline assignment: CDR1 MDHEN and CDR2 SYDVKM. V lost 7 bases to trimming and J lost 6 bases; unmatched junction nucleotides: 9. The CDR3 length is 15 residues. DNA for the CDR3: TGTGCCAGCACCTCTCTGGGACAGGGGGCGAATGGCTACACCTTC. It is translated as CASTSLGQGANGYTF.

This rearrangement joins TRBV27 to TRBJ1-2; D is perhaps TRBD1 (6 bases). CDR1 is MNHEY and CDR2 is SMNVEV in the germline V gene (reference sequence). This CDR3 comprises 15 residues. V was cut by 5 bases and J by 0 bases, with 13 bases left in between. The CDR3, as DNA: TGTGCCAGCAGTAGGGGACACCCCCCTAACTATGGCTACACCTTC. Translating it yields CASSRGHPPNYGYTF.

V and J are TRBV12-3 or TRBV12-4 and TRBJ2-3, with 10 positions matching TRBD2. The CDR3 loop spans 16 amino acids. V shed 5 bases and J 2 bases; nucleotides not matched to a gene: 7. This CDR3 is CASSPGLADSTDTQYF. The CDR3 coding sequence is TGTGCCAGCAGTCCCGGACTAGCGGACTCCACAGATACGCAGTATTTT.

The chain joins TRBV6-2 or TRBV6-3 to TRBJ2-1, with 11 nucleotides matching TRBD2. The germline V gene encodes CDR1 MNHEY and CDR2 SVGEGT. Losses at the gene ends were 0 bases for V and 4 bases for J; bases not matched to a gene: 2. The CDR3 covers 16 residues. CDR3 sequence: CASSYSASGRYNEQFF. The CDR3 nucleotides are TGTGCCAGCAGTTACTCGGCTAGCGGGAGGTACAATGAGCAGTTCTTC.

A few counts support this clonotype. CDR3 region: CASSPLGERNEQFF. CDR3 DNA sequence: TGTGCCAGCAGTCCCCTGGGGGAGAGGAATGAGCAGTTCTTC. V and J are TRBV28 and TRBJ2-1; D might be TRBD1 or TRBD2, each matching 5 bases. The CDR3 has 14 residues. Germline V gives CDR1 MDHEN, CDR2 SYDVKM. Trimming pared 5 bases from V and 7 bases from J, leaving 15 bases between.

The CDR3 spells CAISESTGNTGELFF. The CDR3 coding sequence is TGTGCCATCAGTGAGTCGACAGGGAACACCGGGGAGCTGTTTTTT. V and J are TRBV10-3 and TRBJ2-2, with D perhaps TRBD1 (6 bases). CDR1 ENHRY and CDR2 SYGVKD come from the germline V gene. The CDR3 has 15 amino acids. V lost 0 bases, J lost 1 base, and 6 bases lay in between.

The chain is built from TRBV20-1 and TRBJ2-5; D remains ambiguous. The V and J ends lost 0 bases and 0 bases respectively, with 17 bases between them. The CDR3 consists of 17 residues. CDR1 and CDR2 from the germline V gene are DFQATT and SNEGSKA (reference sequence). CDR3 region: CSARDPSPVANQETQYF. The CDR3, as DNA: TGCAGTGCTAGAGATCCTTCTCCTGTAGCTAACCAAGAGACCCAGTACTTC.

The V gene is TRBV20-1, the J gene TRBJ1-5; TRBD1 matches at 9 bases. This CDR3 contains 14 residues. Germline V gene sequence: CDR1 DFQATT, CDR2 SNEGSKA (reference sequence). V lost 5 bases and J lost 1; bases outside the gene matches: 3. The CDR3 DNA sequence: TGCAGTGCTGACAGGGGGGGCAGCAATCAGCCCCAGCATTTT. Translation: CSADRGGSNQPQHF.

There are a few counts of this clonotype. The chain is built from TRBV19 and TRBJ1-2; 8 positions match TRBD1. In germline, CDR1 is LNHDA, CDR2 SQIVND (reference sequence). The CDR3 is made up of 16 amino acids. V shed 6 bases and J 7 bases; nucleotides not matched to a gene: 16. CDR3 protein: CASRSIPDRDKGGYTF. In DNA form, the CDR3 reads TGTGCCAGTAGATCAATTCCGGACAGGGATAAAGGTGGCTACACCTTC.

The chain combines TRBV5-1 with TRBJ2-3; D remains ambiguous. The CDR3 has 13 amino acids. The V end was cut by 8 bases, the J end by 0 bases, with 10 bases between. The germline V gene encodes CDR1 SGHRS and CDR2 YFSETQ. CDR3 amino acids: CASSTSSTDTQYF. The CDR3 DNA sequence: TGCGCCAGTTCTACGAGTAGCACAGATACGCAGTATTTT.

CDR3 sequence (DNA): TGTGCCAGCAGTGCCTTAGGGACTAGCGGGAACTGGGGGCAGTTCTTC. Translated, it gives CASSALGTSGNWGQFF. The rearrangement joins TRBV6-1 to TRBJ2-1; 13 nucleotides align to TRBD2. The J segment lost 12 bases and the V segment lost 4 bases, leaving 12 bases of the junction unmatched. This CDR3 is 16 amino acids long. Germline CDR1 MNHNS, CDR2 SASEGT.